This T cell receptor beta chain was documented in a study of blood T cells in healthy people across ages. PCR was performed a second time for about 6 to 11 cycles using a sample-barcoded 5' primer and a J-beta primer mix. TCRdb re-analysed the 5' RACE reads in MiXCR, keeping a single row per CDR3 protein. Seen here are 1,800,000 or so distinct CDR3 sequences, about two fifths observed once, and the top ten hold 23%. Study conclusions and caveats: Samples with more naive T cells showed higher observed beta diversity.

This clonotype was seen at least ten times. As yet, its antigen is unknown. The origin of this receptor is a human donor in good health. Material: blood.

As DNA, the CDR3 is TGCGCCAGCAGCCAAGGTCTGGAAAATTCACCCCTCCACTTT. Its translation is CASSQGLENSPLHF. The rearrangement joins TRBV4-3 to TRBJ1-6; no reliable D call. The CDR3 spans 14 residues. Germline assignment: CDR1 LGHNA and CDR2 YSLEER. Trimming stripped 1 base from V and 7 bases from J, with 8 bases between.